This TCR beta chain stems from a study of identifying expanded T cells in peripheral blood. Assay used: immunoSEQ multiplex PCR; TCRdb lists only in-frame clones, some missing. In the table there are 70,000 to 100,000 clones, around 88% of which are singletons. The CDR3 spans 15 residues. Per the germline V gene, CDR1 is KGHSH and CDR2 is LQKENI. V was cut by 3 bases and J by 3 bases, with 14 bases left in between. The receptor comes from a person between 18 and 75 years old in good health. The sample consisted of blood. The genes are TRBV18 and TRBJ2-5; the D is unclear. CDR3 nucleotide sequence: TGTGCCAGCTCACCCGGTCTTTCCCGAGAAGAGACCCAGTACTTC. Translating gives CASSPGLSREETQYF.